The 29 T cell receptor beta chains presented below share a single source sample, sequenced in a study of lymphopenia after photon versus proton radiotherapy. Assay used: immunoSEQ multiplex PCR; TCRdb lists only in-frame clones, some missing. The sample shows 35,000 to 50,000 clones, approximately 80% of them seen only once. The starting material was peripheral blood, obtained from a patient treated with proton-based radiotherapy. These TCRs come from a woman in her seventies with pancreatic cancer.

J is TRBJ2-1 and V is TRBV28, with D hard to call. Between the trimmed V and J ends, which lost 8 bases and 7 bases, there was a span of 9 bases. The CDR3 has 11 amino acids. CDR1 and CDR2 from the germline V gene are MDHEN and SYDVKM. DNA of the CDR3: TGTGCCAGCGGCGGACGTAATGAGCAGTTCTTC. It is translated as CASGGRNEQFF. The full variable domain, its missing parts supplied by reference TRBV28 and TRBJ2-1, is DVKVTQSSRYLVKRTGEKVFLECVQDMDHENMFWYRQDPGLGLRLIYFSYDVKMKEKGDIPEGYSVSREKKERFSLILESASTNQTSMYLCASGGRNEQFFGPGTRLTVL.

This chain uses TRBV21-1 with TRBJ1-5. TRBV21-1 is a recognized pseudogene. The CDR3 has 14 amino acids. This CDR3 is CASSNHGPHRPQHF. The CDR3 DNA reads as TGTGCCAGCAGCAATCACGGGCCACATCGGCCCCAGCATTTT.

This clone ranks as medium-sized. The CDR3 coding sequence is TGTGCCAGCTCACCTGGACACGCAGCAGCCAAAAACATTCAGTACTTC. This encodes CASSPGHAAAKNIQYF. The rearrangement uses TRBV18 and TRBJ2-4; D might be TRBD1 (5 bases). The CDR3 length is 16 residues. Germline values: CDR1 KGHSH, CDR2 LQKENI. The germline V and J ends were trimmed by 3 bases and 0 bases, with 12 bases remaining between them. Full variable domain (outside the CDR3, taken from reference TRBV18 and TRBJ2-4): NAGVMQNPRHLVRRRGQEARLRCSPMKGHSHVYWYRQLPEEGLKFMVYLQKENIIDESGMPKERFSAEFPKEGPSILRIQQVVRGDSAAYFCASSPGHAAAKNIQYFGAGTRLSVL.

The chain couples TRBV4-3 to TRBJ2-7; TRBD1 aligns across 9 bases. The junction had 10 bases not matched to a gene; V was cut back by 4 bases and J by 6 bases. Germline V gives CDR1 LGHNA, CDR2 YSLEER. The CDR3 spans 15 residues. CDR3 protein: CASSPGTGSVIEQYF. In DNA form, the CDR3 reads TGCGCCAGCAGCCCTGGGACAGGGAGTGTTATCGAGCAGTACTTC.

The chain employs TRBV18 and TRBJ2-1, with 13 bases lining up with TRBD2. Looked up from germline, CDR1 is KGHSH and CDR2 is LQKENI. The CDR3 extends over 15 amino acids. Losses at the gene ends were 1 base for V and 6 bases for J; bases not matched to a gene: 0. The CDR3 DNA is TGTGCCAGCTCACCACGGACTAGCGGGAGCAATGAGCAGTTCTTC. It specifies CASSPRTSGSNEQFF.

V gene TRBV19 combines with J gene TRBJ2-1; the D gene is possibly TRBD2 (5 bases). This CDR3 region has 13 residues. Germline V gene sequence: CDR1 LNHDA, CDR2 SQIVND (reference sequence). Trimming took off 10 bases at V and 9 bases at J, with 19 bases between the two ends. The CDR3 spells CAISPRVYGEQFF. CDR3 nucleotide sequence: TGTGCCATCTCCCCGCGGGTTTATGGTGAGCAGTTCTTC.

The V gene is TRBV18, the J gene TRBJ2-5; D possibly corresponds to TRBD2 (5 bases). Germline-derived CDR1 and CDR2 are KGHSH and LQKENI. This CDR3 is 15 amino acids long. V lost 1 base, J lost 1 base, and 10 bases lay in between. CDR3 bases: TGTGCCAGCTCACCACAGACCGGGATCCAAGAGACCCAGTACTTC. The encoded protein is CASSPQTGIQETQYF. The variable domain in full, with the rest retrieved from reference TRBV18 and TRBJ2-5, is NAGVMQNPRHLVRRRGQEARLRCSPMKGHSHVYWYRQLPEEGLKFMVYLQKENIIDESGMPKERFSAEFPKEGPSILRIQQVVRGDSAAYFCASSPQTGIQETQYFGPGTRLLVL.

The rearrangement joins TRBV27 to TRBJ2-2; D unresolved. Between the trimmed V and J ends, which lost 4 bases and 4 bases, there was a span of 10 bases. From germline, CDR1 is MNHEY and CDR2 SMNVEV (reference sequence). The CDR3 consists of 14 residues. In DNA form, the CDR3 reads TGTGCCAGCAGTTCCTACTATATCACCGGGGAGCTGTTTTTT. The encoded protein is CASSSYYITGELFF.

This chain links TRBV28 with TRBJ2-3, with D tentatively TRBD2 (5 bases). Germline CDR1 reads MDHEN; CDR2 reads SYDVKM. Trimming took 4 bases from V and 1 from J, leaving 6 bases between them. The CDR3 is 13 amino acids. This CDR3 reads CASSWRRTDTQYF. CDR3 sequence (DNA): TGTGCCAGCAGTTGGAGGCGCACAGATACGCAGTATTTT.

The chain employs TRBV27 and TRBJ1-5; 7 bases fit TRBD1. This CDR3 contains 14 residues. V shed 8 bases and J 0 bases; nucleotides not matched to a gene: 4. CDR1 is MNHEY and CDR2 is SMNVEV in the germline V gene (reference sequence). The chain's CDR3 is CASRRTGSNQPQHF. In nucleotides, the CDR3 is TGTGCCAGCCGGAGGACAGGTAGCAATCAGCCCCAGCATTTT.

The CDR3 sequence: CASSLLAGGQETQYF. CDR3 sequence (DNA): TGTGCCAGCAGTTTGTTAGCGGGAGGACAAGAGACCCAGTACTTC. The rearrangement uses TRBV28 and TRBJ2-5, with TRBD2 matching over 10 bases. CDR1 is MDHEN and CDR2 is SYDVKM in the germline V gene. The CDR3 covers 15 residues. With V trimmed by 3 bases and J by 2 bases, 3 bases remained unmatched.

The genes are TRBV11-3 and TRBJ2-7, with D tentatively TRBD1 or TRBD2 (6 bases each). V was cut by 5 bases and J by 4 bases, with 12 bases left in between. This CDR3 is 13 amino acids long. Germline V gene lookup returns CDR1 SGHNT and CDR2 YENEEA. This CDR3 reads CASSPGEAYEQYF. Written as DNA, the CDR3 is TGTGCCAGCAGCCCAGGGGAGGCGTACGAGCAGTACTTC.

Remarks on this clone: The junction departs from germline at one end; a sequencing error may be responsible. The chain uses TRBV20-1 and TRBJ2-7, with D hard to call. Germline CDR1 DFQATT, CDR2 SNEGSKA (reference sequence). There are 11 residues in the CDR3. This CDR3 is CSATPTDLSNF. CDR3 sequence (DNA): TGCAGTGCCACCCCGACCGATCTAAGCAACTTC.

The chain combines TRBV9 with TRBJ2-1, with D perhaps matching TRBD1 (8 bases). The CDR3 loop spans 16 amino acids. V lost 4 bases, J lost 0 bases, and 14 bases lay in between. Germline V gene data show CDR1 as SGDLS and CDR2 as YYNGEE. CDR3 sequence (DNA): TGTGCCAGCAGCCAACAGGGGGGGTTCTCCTACAATGAGCAGTTCTTC. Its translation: CASSQQGGFSYNEQFF.

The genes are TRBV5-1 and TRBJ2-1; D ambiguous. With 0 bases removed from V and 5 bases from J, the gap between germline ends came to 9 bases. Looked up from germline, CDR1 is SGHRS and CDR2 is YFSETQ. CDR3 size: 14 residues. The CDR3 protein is CASSLGSADNEQFF. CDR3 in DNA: TGCGCCAGCAGCTTGGGTTCCGCGGACAATGAGCAGTTCTTC.

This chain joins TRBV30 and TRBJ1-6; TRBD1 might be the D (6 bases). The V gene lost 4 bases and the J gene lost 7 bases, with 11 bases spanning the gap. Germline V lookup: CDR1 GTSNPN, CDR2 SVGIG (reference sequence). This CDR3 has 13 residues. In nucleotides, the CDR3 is TGTGCCTGGACTACAGGGTTGAATTCACCCCTCCACTTT. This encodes CAWTTGLNSPLHF. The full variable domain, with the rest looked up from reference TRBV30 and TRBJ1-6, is SQTIHQWPATLVQPVGSPLSLECTVEGTSNPNLYWYRQAAGRGLQLLFYSVGIGQISSEVPQNLSASRPQDRQFILSSKKLLLSDSGFYLCAWTTGLNSPLHFGNGTRLTVT.

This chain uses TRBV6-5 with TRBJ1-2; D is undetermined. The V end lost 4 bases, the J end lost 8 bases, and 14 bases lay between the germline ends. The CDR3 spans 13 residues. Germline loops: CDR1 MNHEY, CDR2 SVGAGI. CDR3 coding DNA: TGTGCCAGCAGTTCCGTCGGACTCGCCGGCTACACCTTC. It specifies CASSSVGLAGYTF.

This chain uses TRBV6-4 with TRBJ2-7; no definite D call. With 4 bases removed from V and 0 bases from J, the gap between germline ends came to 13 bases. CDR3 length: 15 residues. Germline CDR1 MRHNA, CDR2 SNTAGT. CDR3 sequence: CASSGAHYSSYEQYF. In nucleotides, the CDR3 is TGTGCCAGCAGTGGGGCTCATTATAGCTCCTACGAGCAGTACTTC.

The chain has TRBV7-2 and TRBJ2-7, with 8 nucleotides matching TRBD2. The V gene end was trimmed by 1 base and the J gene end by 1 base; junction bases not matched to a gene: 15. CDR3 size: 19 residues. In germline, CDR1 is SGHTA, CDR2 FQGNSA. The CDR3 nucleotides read TGTGCCAGCAGCTTAGTAAGCGGGGGCTCCCCCGTTCCTTCCTACGAGCAGTACTTC. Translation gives CASSLVSGGSPVPSYEQYF. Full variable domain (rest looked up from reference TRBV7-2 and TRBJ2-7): GAGVSQSPSNKVTEKGKDVELRCDPISGHTALYWYRQSLGQGLEFLIYFQGNSAPDKSGLPSDRFSAERTGGSVSTLTIQRTQQEDSAVYLCASSLVSGGSPVPSYEQYFGPGTRLTVT.

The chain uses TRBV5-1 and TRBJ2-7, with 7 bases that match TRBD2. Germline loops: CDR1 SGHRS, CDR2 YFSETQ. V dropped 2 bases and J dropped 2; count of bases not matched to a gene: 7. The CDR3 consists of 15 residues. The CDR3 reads CASSFLAESAYEQYF. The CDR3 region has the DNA TGCGCCAGCAGCTTCCTAGCGGAGTCAGCCTACGAGCAGTACTTC. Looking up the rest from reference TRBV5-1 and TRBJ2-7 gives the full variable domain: KAGVTQTPRYLIKTRGQQVTLSCSPISGHRSVSWYQQTPGQGLQFLFEYFSETQRNKGNFPGRFSGRQFSNSRSEMNVSTLELGDSALYLCASSFLAESAYEQYFGPGTRLTVT.

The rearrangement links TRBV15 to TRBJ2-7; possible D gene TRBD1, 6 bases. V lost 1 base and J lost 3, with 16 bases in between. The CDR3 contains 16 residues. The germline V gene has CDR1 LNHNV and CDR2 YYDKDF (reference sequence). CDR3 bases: TGTGCCACCAGCAGAGCCGACAGGTCCGGGATCTACGAGCAGTACTTC. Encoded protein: CATSRADRSGIYEQYF.

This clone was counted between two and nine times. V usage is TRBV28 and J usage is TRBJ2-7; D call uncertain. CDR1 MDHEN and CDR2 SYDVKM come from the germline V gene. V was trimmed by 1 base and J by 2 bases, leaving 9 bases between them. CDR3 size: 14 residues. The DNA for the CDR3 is TGTGCCAGCAGTTTATCCGCGGTGACCTACGAGCAGTACTTC. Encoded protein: CASSLSAVTYEQYF.

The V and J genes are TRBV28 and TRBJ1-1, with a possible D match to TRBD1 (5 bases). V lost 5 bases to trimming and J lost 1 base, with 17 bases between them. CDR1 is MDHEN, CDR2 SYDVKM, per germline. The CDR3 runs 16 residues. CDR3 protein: CASSRGAGGENTEAFF. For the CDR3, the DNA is TGTGCCAGCAGTCGAGGAGCGGGAGGGGAGAACACTGAAGCTTTCTTT.

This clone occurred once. The DNA for the CDR3 is TGTGCCAGTCAGACAGGGACAACGAACACCGGGGAGCTGTTTTTT. Translated: CASQTGTTNTGELFF. V and J are TRBV19 and TRBJ2-2; 7 nucleotides agree with TRBD1. V dropped 8 bases and J dropped 0; count of bases not matched to a gene: 6. From germline, CDR1 is LNHDA and CDR2 SQIVND (reference sequence). The CDR3 covers 15 residues.

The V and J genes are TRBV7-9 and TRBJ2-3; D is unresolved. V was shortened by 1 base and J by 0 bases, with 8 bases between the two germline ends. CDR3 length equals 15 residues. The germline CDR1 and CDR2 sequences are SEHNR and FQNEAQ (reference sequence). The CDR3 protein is CASSLEFTSTDTQYF. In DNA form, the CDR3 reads TGTGCCAGCAGCTTAGAATTTACTAGCACAGATACGCAGTATTTT.

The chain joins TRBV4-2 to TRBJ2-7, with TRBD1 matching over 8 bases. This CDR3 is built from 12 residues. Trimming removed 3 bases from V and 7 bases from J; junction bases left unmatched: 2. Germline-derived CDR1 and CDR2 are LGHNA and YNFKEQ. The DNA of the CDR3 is TGTGCCAGCAGCCAGGACAGGGTTGAGCAGTACTTC. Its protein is CASSQDRVEQYF.

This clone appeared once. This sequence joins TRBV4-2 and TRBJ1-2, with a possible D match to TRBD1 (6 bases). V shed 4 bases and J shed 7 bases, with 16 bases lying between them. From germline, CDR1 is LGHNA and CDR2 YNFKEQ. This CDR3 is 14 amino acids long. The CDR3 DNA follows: TGTGCCAGCAGCCCCTTACAGGGTGAGGTTGGCTACACCTTC. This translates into CASSPLQGEVGYTF.

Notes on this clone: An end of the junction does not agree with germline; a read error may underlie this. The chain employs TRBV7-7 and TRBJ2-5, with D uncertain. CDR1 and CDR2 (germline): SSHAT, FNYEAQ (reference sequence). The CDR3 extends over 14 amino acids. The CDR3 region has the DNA TGTGCTAGCAGCTTAGGTTCCTATAAAGAGACCCAGTACTTC. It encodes CASSLGSYKETQYF.

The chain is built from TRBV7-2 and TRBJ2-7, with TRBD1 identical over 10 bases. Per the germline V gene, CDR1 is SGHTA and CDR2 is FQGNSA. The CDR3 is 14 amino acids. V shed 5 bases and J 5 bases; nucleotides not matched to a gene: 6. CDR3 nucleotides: TGTGCCAGCAGCCAACCCGGGACAGGGGACGAGCAGTACTTC. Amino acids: CASSQPGTGDEQYF.